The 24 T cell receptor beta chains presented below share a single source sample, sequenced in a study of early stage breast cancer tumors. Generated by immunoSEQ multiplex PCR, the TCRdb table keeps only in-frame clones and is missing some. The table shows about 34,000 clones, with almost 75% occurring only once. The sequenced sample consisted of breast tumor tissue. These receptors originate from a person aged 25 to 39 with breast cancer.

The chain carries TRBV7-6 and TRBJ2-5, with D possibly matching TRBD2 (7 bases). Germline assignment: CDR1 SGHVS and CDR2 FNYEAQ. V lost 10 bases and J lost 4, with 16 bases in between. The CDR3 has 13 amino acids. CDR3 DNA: TGTGCCACCAAAACAGGGAGGGGAGAGACCCAGTACTTC. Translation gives CATKTGRGETQYF.

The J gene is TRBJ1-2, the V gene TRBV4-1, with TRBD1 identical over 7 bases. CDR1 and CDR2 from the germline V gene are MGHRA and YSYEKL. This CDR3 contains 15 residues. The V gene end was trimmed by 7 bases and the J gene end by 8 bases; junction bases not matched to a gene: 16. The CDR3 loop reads CASNRAGGSSRGYTF. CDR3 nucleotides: TGCGCCAGCAACCGGGCAGGGGGATCGTCGCGAGGCTACACCTTC.

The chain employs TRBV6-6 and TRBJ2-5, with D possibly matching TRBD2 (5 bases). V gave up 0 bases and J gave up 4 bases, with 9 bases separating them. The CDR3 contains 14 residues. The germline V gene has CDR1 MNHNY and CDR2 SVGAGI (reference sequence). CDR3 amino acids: CASSYSLARETQYF. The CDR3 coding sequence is TGTGCCAGCAGTTACTCATTAGCGCGAGAGACCCAGTACTTC.

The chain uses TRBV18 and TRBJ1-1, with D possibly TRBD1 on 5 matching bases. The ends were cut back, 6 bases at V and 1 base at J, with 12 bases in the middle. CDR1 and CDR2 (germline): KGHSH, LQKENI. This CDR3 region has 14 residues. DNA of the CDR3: TGTGCCAGCTCCCGGGACCAGAAGAACACTGAAGCTTTCTTT. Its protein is CASSRDQKNTEAFF. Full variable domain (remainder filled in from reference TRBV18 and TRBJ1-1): NAGVMQNPRHLVRRRGQEARLRCSPMKGHSHVYWYRQLPEEGLKFMVYLQKENIIDESGMPKERFSAEFPKEGPSILRIQQVVRGDSAAYFCASSRDQKNTEAFFGQGTRLTVV.

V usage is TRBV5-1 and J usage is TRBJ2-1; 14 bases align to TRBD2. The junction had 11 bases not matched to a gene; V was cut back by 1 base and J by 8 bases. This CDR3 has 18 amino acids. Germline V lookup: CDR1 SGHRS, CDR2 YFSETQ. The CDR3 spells CASSLFGTSGSWSDEQFF. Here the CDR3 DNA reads TGCGCCAGCAGCTTGTTCGGGACTAGCGGGAGTTGGTCGGATGAGCAGTTCTTC.

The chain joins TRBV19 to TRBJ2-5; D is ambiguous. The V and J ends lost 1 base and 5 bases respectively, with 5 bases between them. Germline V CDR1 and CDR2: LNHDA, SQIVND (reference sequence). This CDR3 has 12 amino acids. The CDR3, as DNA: TGTGCCAGTAGTATAGCTAAGGAGACCCAGTACTTC. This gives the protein CASSIAKETQYF.

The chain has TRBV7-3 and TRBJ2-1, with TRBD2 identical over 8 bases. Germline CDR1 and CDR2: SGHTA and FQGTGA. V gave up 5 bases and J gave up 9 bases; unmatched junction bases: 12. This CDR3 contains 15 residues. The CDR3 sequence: CASSPNVGRVGEQFF. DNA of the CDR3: TGTGCCAGCAGCCCAAATGTCGGGAGGGTCGGTGAGCAGTTCTTC.

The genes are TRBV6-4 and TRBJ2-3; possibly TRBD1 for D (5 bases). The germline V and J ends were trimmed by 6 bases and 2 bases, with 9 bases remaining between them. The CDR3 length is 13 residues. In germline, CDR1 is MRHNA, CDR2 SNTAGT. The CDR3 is CASSARVTDTQYF. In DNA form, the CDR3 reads TGTGCCAGCAGCGCCAGGGTCACAGATACGCAGTATTTT.

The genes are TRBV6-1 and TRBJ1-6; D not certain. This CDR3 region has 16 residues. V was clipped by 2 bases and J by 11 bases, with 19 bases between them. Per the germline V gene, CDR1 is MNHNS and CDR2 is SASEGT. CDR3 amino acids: CASSEMGWIHPPPLHF. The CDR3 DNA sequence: TGTGCCAGCAGTGAAATGGGGTGGATCCATCCCCCACCCCTCCACTTT.

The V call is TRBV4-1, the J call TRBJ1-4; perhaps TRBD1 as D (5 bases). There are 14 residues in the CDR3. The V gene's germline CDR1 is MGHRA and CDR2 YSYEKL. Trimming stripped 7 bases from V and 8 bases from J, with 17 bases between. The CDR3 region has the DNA TGCGCCAGCATGTCTTTAGGGGCAGGGGAAAAACTGTTTTTT. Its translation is CASMSLGAGEKLFF.

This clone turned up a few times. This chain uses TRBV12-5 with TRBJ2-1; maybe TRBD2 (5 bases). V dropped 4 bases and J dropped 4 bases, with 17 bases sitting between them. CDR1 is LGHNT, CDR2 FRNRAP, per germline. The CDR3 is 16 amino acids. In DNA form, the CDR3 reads TGTGCTAGTGGTTCGAGTATGTGGGAGATTTACAATGAGCAGTTCTTC. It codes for CASGSSMWEIYNEQFF.

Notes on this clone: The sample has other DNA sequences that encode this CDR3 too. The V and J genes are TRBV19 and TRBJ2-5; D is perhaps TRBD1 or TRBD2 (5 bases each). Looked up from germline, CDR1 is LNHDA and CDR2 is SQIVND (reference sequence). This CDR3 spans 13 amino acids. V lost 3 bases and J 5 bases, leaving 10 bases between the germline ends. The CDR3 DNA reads TGTGCCAGTAGTATCTCTAGGGACGAGACCCAGTACTTC. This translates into CASSISRDETQYF.

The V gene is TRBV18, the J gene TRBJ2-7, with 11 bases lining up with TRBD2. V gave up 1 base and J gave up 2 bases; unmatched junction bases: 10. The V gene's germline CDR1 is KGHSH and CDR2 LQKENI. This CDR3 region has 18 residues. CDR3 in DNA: TGTGCCAGCTCACCACAAACCTTGGTAGCGGGAGGGACCTACGAGCAGTACTTC. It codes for CASSPQTLVAGGTYEQYF.

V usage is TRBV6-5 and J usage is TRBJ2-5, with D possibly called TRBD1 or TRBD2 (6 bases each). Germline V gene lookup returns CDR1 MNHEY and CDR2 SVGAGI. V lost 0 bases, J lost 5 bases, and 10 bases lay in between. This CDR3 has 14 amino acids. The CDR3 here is CASSYSGGLETQYF. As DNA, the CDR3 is TGTGCCAGCAGTTACTCGGGGGGCTTGGAGACCCAGTACTTC.

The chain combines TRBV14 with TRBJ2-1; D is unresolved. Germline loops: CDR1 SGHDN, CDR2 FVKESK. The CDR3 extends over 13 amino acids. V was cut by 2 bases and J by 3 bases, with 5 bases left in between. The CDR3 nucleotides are TGTGCCAGCAGCCAACTGAACTACAATGAGCAGTTCTTC. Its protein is CASSQLNYNEQFF.

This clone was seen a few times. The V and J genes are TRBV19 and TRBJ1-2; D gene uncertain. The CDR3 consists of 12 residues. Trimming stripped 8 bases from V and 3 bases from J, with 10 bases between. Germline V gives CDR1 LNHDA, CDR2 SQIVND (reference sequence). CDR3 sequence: CASAKPHYGYTF. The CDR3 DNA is TGTGCCAGTGCAAAGCCGCACTATGGCTACACCTTC.

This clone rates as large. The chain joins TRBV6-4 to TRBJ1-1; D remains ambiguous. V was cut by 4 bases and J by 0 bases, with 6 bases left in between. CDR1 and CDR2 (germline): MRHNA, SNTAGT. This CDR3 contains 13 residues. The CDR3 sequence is CASSAEVNTEAFF. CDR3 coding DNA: TGTGCCAGCAGTGCTGAGGTGAACACTGAAGCTTTCTTT.

CDR3 in DNA: TGTGCCAGCAGTGACAGGGAGAACACTGAAGCTTTCTTT. The encoded protein is CASSDRENTEAFF. The chain combines TRBV6-1 with TRBJ1-1; possibly TRBD1 for D (5 bases). The CDR3 contains 13 residues. Germline CDR1 is MNHNS and CDR2 is SASEGT. The V end was cut by 3 bases, the J end by 1 base, with 6 bases between.

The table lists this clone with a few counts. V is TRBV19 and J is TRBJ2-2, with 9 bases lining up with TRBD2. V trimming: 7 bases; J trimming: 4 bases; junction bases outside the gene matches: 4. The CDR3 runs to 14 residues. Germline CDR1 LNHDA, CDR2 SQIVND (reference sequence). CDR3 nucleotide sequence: TGTGCCAGTACCGGGACTAGCATCACCGGGGAGCTGTTTTTT. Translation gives CASTGTSITGELFF.

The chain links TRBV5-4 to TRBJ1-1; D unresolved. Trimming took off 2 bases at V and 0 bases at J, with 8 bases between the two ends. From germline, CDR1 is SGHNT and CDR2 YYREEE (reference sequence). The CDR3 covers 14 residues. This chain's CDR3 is CASSFSNMNTEAFF. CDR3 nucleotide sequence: TGTGCCAGCAGCTTTTCAAACATGAACACTGAAGCTTTCTTT.

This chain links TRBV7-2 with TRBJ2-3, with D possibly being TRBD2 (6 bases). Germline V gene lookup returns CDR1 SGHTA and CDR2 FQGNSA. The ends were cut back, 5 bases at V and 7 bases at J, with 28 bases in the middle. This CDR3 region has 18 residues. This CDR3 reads CASSLLLRDSFSLNTQYF. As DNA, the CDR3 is TGTGCCAGCAGCCTCCTCCTTCGGGACTCTTTCTCTCTAAATACGCAGTATTTT. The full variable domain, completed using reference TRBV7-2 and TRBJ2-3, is GAGVSQSPSNKVTEKGKDVELRCDPISGHTALYWYRQSLGQGLEFLIYFQGNSAPDKSGLPSDRFSAERTGGSVSTLTIQRTQQEDSAVYLCASSLLLRDSFSLNTQYFGPGTRLTVL.

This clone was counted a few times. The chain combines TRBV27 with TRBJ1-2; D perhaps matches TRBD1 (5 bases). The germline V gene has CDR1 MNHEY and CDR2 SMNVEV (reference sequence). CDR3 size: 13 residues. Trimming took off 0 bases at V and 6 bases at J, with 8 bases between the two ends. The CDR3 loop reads CASSLSTAHGYTF. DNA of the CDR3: TGTGCCAGCAGTTTATCGACAGCGCATGGCTACACCTTC.

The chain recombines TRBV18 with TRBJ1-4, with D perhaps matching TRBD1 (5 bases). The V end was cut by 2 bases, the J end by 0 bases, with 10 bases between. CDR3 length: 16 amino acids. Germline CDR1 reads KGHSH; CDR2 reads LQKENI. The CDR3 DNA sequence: TGTGCCAGCTCACCAACAGGACCGGCAACTAATGAAAAACTGTTTTTT. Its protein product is CASSPTGPATNEKLFF.

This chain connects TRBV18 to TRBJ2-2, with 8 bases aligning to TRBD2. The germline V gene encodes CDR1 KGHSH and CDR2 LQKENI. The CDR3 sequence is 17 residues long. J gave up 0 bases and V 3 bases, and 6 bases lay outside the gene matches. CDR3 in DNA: TGTGCCAGCTCACCTGATACTAGCGGCACGAACACCGGGGAGCTGTTTTTT. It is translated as CASSPDTSGTNTGELFF. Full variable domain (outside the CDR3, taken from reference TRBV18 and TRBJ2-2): NAGVMQNPRHLVRRRGQEARLRCSPMKGHSHVYWYRQLPEEGLKFMVYLQKENIIDESGMPKERFSAEFPKEGPSILRIQQVVRGDSAAYFCASSPDTSGTNTGELFFGEGSRLTVL.